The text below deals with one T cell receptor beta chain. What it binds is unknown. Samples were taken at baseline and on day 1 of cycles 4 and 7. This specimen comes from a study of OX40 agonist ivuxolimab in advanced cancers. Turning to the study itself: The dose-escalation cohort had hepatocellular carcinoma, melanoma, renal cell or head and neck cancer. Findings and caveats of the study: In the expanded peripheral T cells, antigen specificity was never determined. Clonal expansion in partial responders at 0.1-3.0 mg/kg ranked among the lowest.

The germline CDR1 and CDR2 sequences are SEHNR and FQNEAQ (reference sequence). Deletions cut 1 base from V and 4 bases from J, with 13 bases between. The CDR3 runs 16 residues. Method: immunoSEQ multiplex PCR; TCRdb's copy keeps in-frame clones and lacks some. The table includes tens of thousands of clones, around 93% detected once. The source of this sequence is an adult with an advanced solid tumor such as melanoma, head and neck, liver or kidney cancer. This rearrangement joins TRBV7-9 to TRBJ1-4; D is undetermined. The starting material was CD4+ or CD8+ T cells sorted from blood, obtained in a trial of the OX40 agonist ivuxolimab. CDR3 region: CASSLGWASLNEKLFF. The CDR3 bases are TGTGCCAGCAGCTTAGGGTGGGCCAGCCTTAATGAAAAACTGTTTTTT.